These 7 T cell receptor beta chains were all obtained from the same sample, sequenced in a study of cytomegalovirus exposure and HLA in healthy donors. The table came from immunoSEQ multiplex PCR; TCRdb's copy has only in-frame clones and leaves some out. This table has about 130,000 clones, roughly 89% appearing once. Sequenced input: PBMCs. The receptors originated from a woman aged 18-30 years in good health and CMV-seronegative.

This rearrangement joins TRBV5-5 to TRBJ1-1; D is unclear. V was shortened by 1 base and J by 6 bases, with 19 bases between the two germline ends. From germline, CDR1 is SGHKS and CDR2 YYEKEE (reference sequence). CDR3 length: 16 residues. CDR3 amino acids: CASSLSFDPGRSEAFF. Here the CDR3 DNA reads TGTGCCAGCAGCTTGTCGTTCGATCCCGGGAGGTCTGAAGCTTTCTTT. Based on the CDR3 plus reference TRBV5-5 and TRBJ1-1, the full variable domain is DAGVTQSPTHLIKTRGQQVTLRCSPISGHKSVSWYQQVLGQGPQFIFQYYEKEERGRGNFPDRFSARQFPNYSSELNVNALLLGDSALYLCASSLSFDPGRSEAFFGQGTRLTVV.

This rearrangement joins TRBV7-3 to TRBJ2-3, with 13 bases identical to TRBD2. Germline V gives CDR1 SGHTA, CDR2 FQGTGA. The CDR3 totals 15 residues. The V gene end was trimmed by 5 bases and the J gene end by 12 bases; junction bases not matched to a gene: 11. The CDR3 DNA reads as TGTGCCAGCAGCGCACGACTAGCGGGGGGCCAGCCACAGTATTTT. As protein: CASSARLAGGQPQYF.

This chain links TRBV18 with TRBJ1-2; weak D call: TRBD1 (6 bases). This CDR3 comprises 16 residues. Germline V gene sequence: CDR1 KGHSH, CDR2 LQKENI. Trimming left V 6 bases short and J 3 bases short, with 20 bases between. The CDR3 coding sequence is TGTGCCAGCTCCCGAGCGGAAAGACAGGCCGACTATGGCTACACCTTC. Protein: CASSRAERQADYGYTF.

The count of this clone is one. V and J are TRBV7-9 and TRBJ1-5; D is possibly TRBD1 (5 bases). Trimming shortened V by 4 bases and J by 3 bases, and 13 bases separated the two germline ends. The CDR3 covers 15 residues. Germline V gene data show CDR1 as SEHNR and CDR2 as FQNEAQ (reference sequence). DNA of the CDR3: TGTGCCAGCAGCTCTACGCGGGGGAACAATCAGCCCCAGCATTTT. Its protein product is CASSSTRGNNQPQHF.

This chain links TRBV5-1 with TRBJ2-5, with D tentatively TRBD2 (6 bases). This CDR3 has 16 amino acids. The ends were cut back, 0 bases at V and 0 bases at J, with 12 bases in the middle. Germline V CDR1 and CDR2: SGHRS, YFSETQ. The CDR3 sequence is CASSLGSGENQETQYF. The CDR3 DNA follows: TGCGCCAGCAGCTTGGGATCGGGGGAGAACCAAGAGACCCAGTACTTC.

J is TRBJ2-7 and V is TRBV6-5, with 10 bases identical to TRBD2. Germline-derived CDR1 and CDR2 are MNHEY and SVGAGI. The V segment lost 5 bases and the J segment 3 bases; nucleotides outside the gene matches: 7. The CDR3 extends over 15 amino acids. The CDR3 DNA reads as TGTGCCAGCAGTAAATCTAGCGGGAGATTCTACGAGCAGTACTTC. Translating it yields CASSKSSGRFYEQYF.

The chain joins TRBV5-1 to TRBJ1-2; perhaps TRBD1 as D (5 bases). There are 13 residues in the CDR3. Trimming took off 1 base at V and 5 bases at J, with 9 bases between the two ends. CDR1 and CDR2 (germline): SGHRS, YFSETQ. In DNA, the CDR3 is TGCGCCAGCAGCTTGTTCCGGGGGTATGGCTACACCTTC. It encodes CASSLFRGYGYTF.